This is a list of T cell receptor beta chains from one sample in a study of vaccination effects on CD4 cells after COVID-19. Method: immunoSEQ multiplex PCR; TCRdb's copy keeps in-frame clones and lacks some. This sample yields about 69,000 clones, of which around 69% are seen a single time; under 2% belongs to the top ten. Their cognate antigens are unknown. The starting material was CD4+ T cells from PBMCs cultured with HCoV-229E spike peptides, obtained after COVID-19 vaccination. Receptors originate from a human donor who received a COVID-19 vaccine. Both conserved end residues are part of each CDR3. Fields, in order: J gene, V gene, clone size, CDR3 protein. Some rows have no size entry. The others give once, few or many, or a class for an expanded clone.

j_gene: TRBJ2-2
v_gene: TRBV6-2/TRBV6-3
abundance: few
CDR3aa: CASSYSSNTGELFF

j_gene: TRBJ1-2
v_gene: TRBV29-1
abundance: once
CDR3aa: CSVPGNYGYTF

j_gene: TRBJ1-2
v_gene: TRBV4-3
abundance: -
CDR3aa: CASSQAPGRRDGYTF

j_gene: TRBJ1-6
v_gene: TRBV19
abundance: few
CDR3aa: CASSIQAGGNSPLHF

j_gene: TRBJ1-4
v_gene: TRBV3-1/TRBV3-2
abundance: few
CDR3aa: CASSHRGQGEKLFF

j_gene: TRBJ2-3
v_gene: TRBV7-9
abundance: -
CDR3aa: CASSLVLAGVSDTQYF

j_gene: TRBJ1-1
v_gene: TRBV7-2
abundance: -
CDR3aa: CASSLVYRGTEAFF

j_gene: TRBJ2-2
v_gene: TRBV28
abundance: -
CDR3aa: CASSPGGIGQNTGELFF

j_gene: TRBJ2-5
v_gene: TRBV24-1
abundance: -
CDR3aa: CATSVGAGSRETQYF

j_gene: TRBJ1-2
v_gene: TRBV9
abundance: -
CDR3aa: CASSATPGQGASGYTF

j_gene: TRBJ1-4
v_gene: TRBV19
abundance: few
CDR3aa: CASRTGTATNEKLFF

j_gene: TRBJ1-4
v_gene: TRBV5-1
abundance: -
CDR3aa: CASSLAAGAQEKLFF

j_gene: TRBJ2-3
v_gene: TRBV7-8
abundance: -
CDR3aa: CASSLAGPLTDTQYF

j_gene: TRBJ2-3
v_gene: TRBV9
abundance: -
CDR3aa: CASSVSSPAEGTQYF

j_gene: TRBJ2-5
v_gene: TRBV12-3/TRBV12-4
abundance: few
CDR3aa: CASSLVPQETQYF

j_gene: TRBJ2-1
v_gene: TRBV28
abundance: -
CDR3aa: CASRPNGQGDYNEQFF

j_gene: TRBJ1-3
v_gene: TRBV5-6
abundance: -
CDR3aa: CASSLEFSGNTIYF

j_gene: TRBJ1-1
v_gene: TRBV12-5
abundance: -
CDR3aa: CASGPPTGTEAFF